One and the same sample provided the 21 T cell receptor beta chains below, sequenced in a study of shared clonotypes between healthy human individuals. The data were produced by immunoSEQ multiplex PCR, yet TCRdb's version contains in-frame clones alone and is incomplete. Found here are 75,000 to 100,000 clones, around half of them singletons; the top ten hold over 12%. The sequencing sample was made of PBMCs. These receptors were obtained from a woman aged 40 to 55 in good health. Some clones in this sample may be carry-over from other donors' samples.

This clone is labeled medium-sized. The V and J genes are TRBV19 and TRBJ1-5; 7 positions match TRBD1. CDR1 is LNHDA and CDR2 is SQIVND in the germline V gene (reference sequence). The CDR3 consists of 17 residues. Trimming took 4 bases from V and 2 from J; bases not matched to a gene: 11. The CDR3 loop reads CASSKGWTGWGNQPQHF. CDR3 DNA sequence: TGTGCCAGTAGTAAAGGGTGGACAGGATGGGGCAATCAGCCCCAGCATTTT.

The chain links TRBV4-1 to TRBJ2-7; maybe TRBD2 (7 bases). CDR1 is MGHRA and CDR2 is YSYEKL in the germline V gene. V dropped 0 bases and J dropped 1 base, with 13 bases sitting between them. The CDR3 contains 16 residues. This CDR3 is CASSQDRGGGSYEQYF. The CDR3 nucleotides read TGCGCCAGCAGCCAAGATAGAGGGGGGGGATCCTACGAGCAGTACTTC.

The J gene is TRBJ2-7, the V gene TRBV28; unclear D gene. V lost 7 bases and J lost 7, with 17 bases in between. Germline CDR1 MDHEN, CDR2 SYDVKM. This CDR3 has 13 amino acids. CDR3 residues: CASKSTPAREQYF. CDR3 in DNA: TGTGCCAGCAAAAGTACACCGGCTCGGGAGCAGTACTTC. Variable domain in full (rest from reference TRBV28 and TRBJ2-7): DVKVTQSSRYLVKRTGEKVFLECVQDMDHENMFWYRQDPGLGLRLIYFSYDVKMKEKGDIPEGYSVSREKKERFSLILESASTNQTSMYLCASKSTPAREQYFGPGTRLTVT.

This clone appeared a few times. V and J are TRBV9 and TRBJ2-3; 9 nucleotides align to TRBD2. The germline V gene has CDR1 SGDLS and CDR2 YYNGEE. Germline trimming cut 3 bases from V and 1 base from J; bases unmatched to any gene: 6. The CDR3 extends over 16 amino acids. The chain's CDR3 is CASSDGAGGGTDTQYF. Written as DNA, the CDR3 is TGTGCCAGCAGCGATGGAGCGGGAGGCGGCACAGATACGCAGTATTTT.

DNA for the CDR3: TGTGCCAGCAGCAGTCCGGGGAGCGGGTTGTTTTCCTACGAGCAGTACTTC. Its protein product is CASSSPGSGLFSYEQYF. J is TRBJ2-7 and V is TRBV7-2, with D perhaps matching TRBD2 (6 bases). Trimming stripped 5 bases from V and 1 base from J, with 21 bases between. Germline assignment: CDR1 SGHTA and CDR2 FQGNSA. The CDR3 spans 17 residues.

The chain joins TRBV19 to TRBJ2-7, with D maybe TRBD2 (6 bases). The germline V and J ends were trimmed by 5 bases and 7 bases, with 18 bases remaining between them. This CDR3 comprises 14 residues. The V gene's germline CDR1 is LNHDA and CDR2 SQIVND (reference sequence). The CDR3 is CASSGGTSPREQYF. The CDR3 DNA reads as TGTGCCAGTAGTGGGGGGACCAGCCCTCGGGAGCAGTACTTC.

This clone was recorded many times. The chain links TRBV27 to TRBJ2-2; D possibly corresponds to TRBD1 (6 bases). With 0 bases removed from V and 4 bases from J, the gap between germline ends came to 9 bases. The CDR3 runs 15 residues. Germline values: CDR1 MNHEY, CDR2 SMNVEV (reference sequence). The CDR3 DNA reads TGTGCCAGCAGTTTATCAGGACAGACCACCGGGGAGCTGTTTTTT. Translating it yields CASSLSGQTTGELFF.

V usage is TRBV30 and J usage is TRBJ1-1; 9 nucleotides match TRBD1. This CDR3 spans 13 amino acids. Germline-derived CDR1 and CDR2 are GTSNPN and SVGIG (reference sequence). The V and J ends lost 5 bases and 1 base, in that order; junction bases with no gene match: 2. The CDR3 region has the DNA TGTGCCTGGGGGACAGGGCCGAACACTGAAGCTTTCTTT. Amino acids: CAWGTGPNTEAFF.

This clone was detected only a few times. This may arise from a read error, as a much more abundant clone is one base away. The sample holds other DNA sequences that translate to the same CDR3. V gene TRBV7-9 combines with J gene TRBJ2-7; D perhaps matches TRBD1 (5 bases). Per the germline V gene, CDR1 is SEHNR and CDR2 is FQNEAQ (reference sequence). V was cut by 5 bases and J by 1 base, with 9 bases left in between. The CDR3 has 13 amino acids. The CDR3 loop is CASSPRQSYEQYF. The CDR3, as DNA: TGTGCCAGCAGCCCCAGACAGTCCTACGAGCAGTACTTC.

In this sample, this clone turned up many times. V gene TRBV9 combines with J gene TRBJ2-3, with 7 positions matching TRBD1. Germline CDR1 reads SGDLS; CDR2 reads YYNGEE. The CDR3 contains 15 residues. Trimming cost V 4 bases and J 1 base; bases outside gene matches: 6. This CDR3 is CASSTDRDGTDTQYF. CDR3 bases: TGTGCCAGCAGCACAGACAGGGACGGCACAGATACGCAGTATTTT.

CDR3 loop: CASSDPGTSYNEQFF. The CDR3 DNA reads as TGTGCCAGCAGTGACCCGGGCACTAGCTACAATGAGCAGTTCTTC. The chain employs TRBV6-4 and TRBJ2-1; the D gene is possibly TRBD2 (5 bases). The CDR3 sequence is 15 residues long. The V end was cut by 2 bases, the J end by 3 bases, with 11 bases between. The germline gives CDR1 MRHNA, CDR2 SNTAGT.

Here the CDR3 DNA reads TGTGCCAGTAGTATAGGTCCTGGGGCAGCCGAAGCTTTCTTT. Residues: CASSIGPGAAEAFF. The chain couples TRBV19 to TRBJ1-1, with a weak D call TRBD1 (5 bases). Trimming removed 1 base at V and 8 bases at J, with 14 bases between. Germline V gives CDR1 LNHDA, CDR2 SQIVND (reference sequence). The CDR3 spans 14 residues.

This clone was observed a few times. The chain couples TRBV5-1 to TRBJ1-1; D unresolved. Germline V gives CDR1 SGHRS, CDR2 YFSETQ. The V gene lost 0 bases and the J gene lost 1 base, with 7 bases spanning the gap. This CDR3 comprises 14 residues. The CDR3 loop is CASSLVHGNTEAFF. The CDR3 DNA is TGCGCCAGCAGCTTGGTCCACGGGAACACTGAAGCTTTCTTT.

The chain has TRBV7-9 and TRBJ2-7; unclear D gene. There are 12 residues in the CDR3. CDR1 SEHNR and CDR2 FQNEAQ come from the germline V gene (reference sequence). The V gene lost 5 bases and the J gene lost 7 bases, with 12 bases spanning the gap. The CDR3 bases are TGTGCCAGCAGCCCGTGGACCCCTGAGCAGTACTTC. Amino acids: CASSPWTPEQYF. Full variable domain (missing parts from reference TRBV7-9 and TRBJ2-7): DTGVSQNPRHKITKRGQNVTFRCDPISEHNRLYWYRQTLGQGPEFLTYFQNEAQLEKSRLLSDRFSAERPKGSFSTLEIQRTEQGDSAMYLCASSPWTPEQYFGPGTRLTVT.

The gene calls are TRBV7-9 and TRBJ2-5, with a tentative D call TRBD2 (6 bases). The DNA end is a closer match to TRBJ2-7, so the J assignment may be wrong. This CDR3 has 12 amino acids. Germline assignment: CDR1 SEHNR and CDR2 FQNEAQ (reference sequence). CDR3 DNA sequence: TGTGCCAGCAGCTTGACGGGGGACGAGCAGTACTTC. Its translation is CASSLTGDEQYF.

This rearrangement joins TRBV10-2 to TRBJ2-5; 7 bases align to TRBD2. TRBJ2-7 explains the end of the DNA better; the J call may be wrong. The CDR3 contains 14 residues. The V gene's germline CDR1 is WSHSY and CDR2 SAAADI. CDR3 DNA sequence: TGCGCCAGCAGGCTGAAGGGACTACCGGGCGAGCAGTACTTC. It yields the protein CASRLKGLPGEQYF.

This clone showed up just a few times. V and J are TRBV7-9 and TRBJ1-2; 7 bases line up with TRBD1. The CDR3 has 14 residues. Unmatched junction bases numbered 11, after V lost 7 bases and J lost 6 bases. Germline V gene lookup returns CDR1 SEHNR and CDR2 FQNEAQ (reference sequence). In DNA, the CDR3 is TGTGCCAGCACCATACAGGGGTCGGAGGATGGCTACACCTTC. It encodes CASTIQGSEDGYTF. The full variable domain, completed using reference TRBV7-9 and TRBJ1-2, is DTGVSQNPRHKITKRGQNVTFRCDPISEHNRLYWYRQTLGQGPEFLTYFQNEAQLEKSRLLSDRFSAERPKGSFSTLEIQRTEQGDSAMYLCASTIQGSEDGYTFGSGTRLTVV.

This rearrangement joins TRBV30 to TRBJ2-7; TRBD1 aligns across 8 bases. CDR1 GTSNPN and CDR2 SVGIG come from the germline V gene (reference sequence). CDR3 length: 13 amino acids. V shed 3 bases, J shed 3 bases, and the junction held 4 bases outside the gene matches. CDR3 residues: CAWRVTGDYEQYF. CDR3 nucleotides: TGTGCCTGGAGGGTGACAGGGGACTACGAGCAGTACTTC.

The chain joins TRBV5-1 to TRBJ1-6; 7 bases fit TRBD1. The V and J ends lost 0 bases and 0 bases, in that order; junction bases with no gene match: 3. CDR1 and CDR2 from the germline V gene are SGHRS and YFSETQ. This CDR3 has 17 amino acids. This CDR3 is CASSLAAGGSYNSPLHF. CDR3 nucleotide sequence: TGCGCCAGCAGCTTGGCCGCAGGGGGCTCCTATAATTCACCCCTCCACTTT.

This clone came up many times. The chain recombines TRBV7-8 with TRBJ2-5; no firm D call. This CDR3 is built from 17 residues. Germline lookup yields CDR1 SGHVS and CDR2 FQNEAQ. The ends were cut back, 5 bases at V and 0 bases at J, with 19 bases in the middle. The DNA of the CDR3 is TGTGCCAGCAGCCCAACCCGGATGGGAAGGTACCAAGAGACCCAGTACTTC. This codes for CASSPTRMGRYQETQYF. Filled out from reference TRBV7-8 and TRBJ2-5, the complete variable domain reads GAGVSQSPRYKVAKRGQDVALRCDPISGHVSLFWYQQALGQGPEFLTYFQNEAQLDKSGLPSDRFFAERPEGSVSTLKIQRTQQEDSAVYLCASSPTRMGRYQETQYFGPGTRLLVL.

The chain recombines TRBV6-1 with TRBJ2-7, with TRBD1 identical over 8 bases. J lost 5 bases, V lost 0 bases, and 6 bases had no gene match. Germline V gene data show CDR1 as MNHNS and CDR2 as SASEGT. This CDR3 has 15 amino acids. CDR3 in DNA: TGTGCCAGCAGTGAAGCGTGGCAGGGGGCGAACGAGCAGTACTTC. Its translation: CASSEAWQGANEQYF.